This T cell receptor (beta chain) appears in the sequencing data of a study of post-analysis software for immune sequencing data. Overall study: The courses of disease that were included comprised relapsing-remitting, secondary progressive and progressive-relapsing multiple sclerosis. Study observations and caveats: Controls showed lower frequencies than patients for roughly 5 TRBV segments, and TRBV5-6, TRBV5-1 and TRBV20-1 were among these. Significantly lower normalized Chao1 diversity was seen in multiple sclerosis patients than in controls. Samples from one preparation batch, clustered by F measure, grouped strongly together.

Prepared libraries of TCR beta cDNA carried unique molecular identifiers. TCRdb used MiXCR to reprocess the PCR reads, holding one entry per CDR3 protein. The repertoire holds approximately 460,000 distinct CDR3 sequences, with 45% as singletons. Remarks on this clonotype: Its antigen is not identified.

The CDR3 spans 15 residues. Germline V gene lookup returns CDR1 SGHRS and CDR2 YFSETQ. The V gene lost 0 bases and the J gene lost 6 bases, with 12 bases spanning the gap. This clonotype originated in a girl between 10 and 17 years old with multiple sclerosis. Sequencing was carried out using blood. The rearrangement joins TRBV5-1 to TRBJ1-4; D uncertain. The CDR3 spells CASSLALGNDEKLFF. The CDR3 region has the DNA TGCGCCAGCAGCTTGGCCTTAGGGAATGATGAAAAACTGTTTTTT.